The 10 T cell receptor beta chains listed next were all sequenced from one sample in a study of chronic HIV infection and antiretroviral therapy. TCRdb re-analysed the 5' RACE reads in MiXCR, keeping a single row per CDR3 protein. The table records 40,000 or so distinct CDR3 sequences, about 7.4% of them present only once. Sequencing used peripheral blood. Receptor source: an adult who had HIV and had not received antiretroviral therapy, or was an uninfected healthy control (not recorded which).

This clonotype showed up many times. The CDR3 DNA is TGTGCCAGCAGGTTCCCCCCGGGACTAGCCAACAATGAGCAGTTCTTC. This codes for CASRFPPGLANNEQFF. The chain couples TRBV28 to TRBJ2-1; the match to TRBD2 covers 9 bases. The V segment lost 6 bases and the J segment 5 bases; nucleotides outside the gene matches: 11. Germline V gene data show CDR1 as MDHEN and CDR2 as SYDVKM. The CDR3 has 16 residues.

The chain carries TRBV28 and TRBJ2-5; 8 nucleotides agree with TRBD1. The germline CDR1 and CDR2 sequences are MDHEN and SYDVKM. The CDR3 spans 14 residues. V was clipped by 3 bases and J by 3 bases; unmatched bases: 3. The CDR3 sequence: CASSLRTGKETQYF. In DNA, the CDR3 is TGTGCCAGCAGTTTGCGGACAGGGAAAGAGACCCAGTACTTC.

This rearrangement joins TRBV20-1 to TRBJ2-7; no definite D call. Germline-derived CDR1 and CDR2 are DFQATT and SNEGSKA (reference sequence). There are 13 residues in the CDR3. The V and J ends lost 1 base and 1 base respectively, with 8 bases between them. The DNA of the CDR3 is TGCAGTGCTAGAGGAACAGCTTCCTACGAGCAGTACTTC. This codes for CSARGTASYEQYF.

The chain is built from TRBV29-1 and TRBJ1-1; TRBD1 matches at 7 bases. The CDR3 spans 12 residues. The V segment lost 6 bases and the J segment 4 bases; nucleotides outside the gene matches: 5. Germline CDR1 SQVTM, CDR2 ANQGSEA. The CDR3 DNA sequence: TGCAGCGTAGCGACAGGGTTCACTGAAGCTTTCTTT. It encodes CSVATGFTEAFF.

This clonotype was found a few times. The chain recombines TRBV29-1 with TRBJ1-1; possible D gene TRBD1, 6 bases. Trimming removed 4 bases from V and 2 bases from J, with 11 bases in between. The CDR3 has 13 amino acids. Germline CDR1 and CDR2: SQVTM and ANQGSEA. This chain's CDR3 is CSVGRGGNTEAFF. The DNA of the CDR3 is TGCAGCGTTGGGAGGGGGGGCAACACTGAAGCTTTCTTT.

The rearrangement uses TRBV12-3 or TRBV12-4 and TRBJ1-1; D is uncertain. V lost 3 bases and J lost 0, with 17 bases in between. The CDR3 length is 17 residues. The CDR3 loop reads CASSLWQVKGMNTEAFF. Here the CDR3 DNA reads TGTGCCAGCAGTTTGTGGCAGGTCAAGGGCATGAACACTGAAGCTTTCTTT.

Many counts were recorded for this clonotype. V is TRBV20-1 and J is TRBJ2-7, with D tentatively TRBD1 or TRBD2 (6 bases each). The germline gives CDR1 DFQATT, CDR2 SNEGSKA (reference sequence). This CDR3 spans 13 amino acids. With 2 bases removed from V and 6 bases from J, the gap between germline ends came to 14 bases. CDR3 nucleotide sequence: TGCAGTGCTAGATCCAGGGGAGGAATCGAGCAGTACTTC. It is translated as CSARSRGGIEQYF.

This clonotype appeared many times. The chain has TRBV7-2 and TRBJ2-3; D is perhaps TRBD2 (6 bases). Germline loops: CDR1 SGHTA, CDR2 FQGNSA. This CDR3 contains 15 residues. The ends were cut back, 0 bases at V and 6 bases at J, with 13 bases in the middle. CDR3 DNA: TGTGCCAGCAGCTTAGCGCGCGGGATTGTCGATACGCAGTATTTT. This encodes CASSLARGIVDTQYF.

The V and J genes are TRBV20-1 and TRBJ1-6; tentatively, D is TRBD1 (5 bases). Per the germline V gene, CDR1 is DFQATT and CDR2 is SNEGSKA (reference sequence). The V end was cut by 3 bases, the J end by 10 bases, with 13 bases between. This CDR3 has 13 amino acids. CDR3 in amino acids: CSASAEQASPLHF. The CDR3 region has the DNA TGCAGTGCTAGTGCAGAACAGGCGTCACCCCTCCACTTT.

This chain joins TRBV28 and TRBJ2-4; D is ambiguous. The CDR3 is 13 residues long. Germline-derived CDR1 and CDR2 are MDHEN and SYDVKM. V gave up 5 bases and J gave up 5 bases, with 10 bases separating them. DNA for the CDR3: TGTGCCAGCAGTCCCGAGCTCCAAAACATTCAGTACTTC. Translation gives CASSPELQNIQYF.